These 23 T cell receptor beta chains share one sample of origin, sequenced in a study of blood T cell repertoires in COVID-19. The assay was immunoSEQ multiplex PCR, and TCRdb's table has in-frame clones only and misses some. The table has 390,000 or so clones, 86% seen once. What was sequenced was peripheral blood. Receptor source: a woman younger than 45 with active or convalescent COVID-19.

The chain employs TRBV2 and TRBJ2-1; 8 bases are shared with TRBD2. The J segment lost 6 bases and the V segment lost 6 bases, leaving 10 bases of the junction unmatched. CDR1 and CDR2 (germline): SNHLY, FYNNEI. The CDR3 has 15 amino acids. The chain's CDR3 is CASSFLLAAGNEQFF. In DNA form, the CDR3 reads TGTGCCAGCAGCTTCCTACTAGCGGCGGGCAATGAGCAGTTCTTC.

The rearrangement links TRBV19 to TRBJ1-1; D may be TRBD1 (6 bases). The CDR3 sequence is 14 residues long. V lost 6 bases and J lost 5, with 16 bases in between. Germline-derived CDR1 and CDR2 are LNHDA and SQIVND (reference sequence). The CDR3 DNA sequence: TGTGCCAGTAGCCTCACAGGGAAAGGAACTGAAGCTTTCTTT. Protein sequence: CASSLTGKGTEAFF.

J is TRBJ1-1 and V is TRBV29-1; weak D call: TRBD1 (5 bases). The CDR3 covers 12 residues. V was cut by 6 bases and J by 3 bases, with 11 bases left in between. CDR1 SQVTM and CDR2 ANQGSEA come from the germline V gene. Written as DNA, the CDR3 is TGCAGCGTAAAGACAGCTCACACTGAAGCTTTCTTT. Amino acids: CSVKTAHTEAFF.

The chain has TRBV6-5 and TRBJ2-2, with a possible D match to TRBD2 (5 bases). The CDR3 length is 16 residues. The germline V gene encodes CDR1 MNHEY and CDR2 SVGAGI. Trimming pared 1 base from V and 5 bases from J, leaving 14 bases between. The CDR3 protein is CASSYWRAVETGELFF. CDR3 bases: TGTGCCAGCAGTTACTGGCGGGCTGTAGAAACCGGGGAGCTGTTTTTT.

The table lists this clone with a few counts. The CDR3 bases are TGTGCCAGCTCACCTACGCGTGCAGGGTCTGGAAACACCATATATTTT. Protein product: CASSPTRAGSGNTIYF. The rearrangement uses TRBV18 and TRBJ1-3, with D perhaps matching TRBD1 (5 bases). Trimming pared 3 bases from V and 1 base from J, leaving 13 bases between. The CDR3 runs 16 residues. Germline CDR1 KGHSH, CDR2 LQKENI.

CDR3 amino acids: CASSEYGGGEDTQYF. CDR3 nucleotides: TGTGCCAGCAGTGAATATGGGGGGGGTGAAGATACGCAGTATTTT. The genes are TRBV25-1 and TRBJ2-3; 7 bases map to TRBD2. In germline, CDR1 is MGHDK, CDR2 SYGVNS. This CDR3 comprises 15 residues. After removal of 0 bases from V and 5 bases from J, the junction contained 5 bases not matched to a gene.

V is TRBV27 and J is TRBJ2-1, with 8 bases matching TRBD2. Losses at the gene ends were 4 bases for V and 7 bases for J; bases not matched to a gene: 6. From germline, CDR1 is MNHEY and CDR2 SMNVEV (reference sequence). The CDR3 contains 14 residues. CDR3 nucleotides: TGTGCCAGCAGTTCCGGGACTAGTCCGAATGAGCAGTTCTTC. Amino acids: CASSSGTSPNEQFF.

V usage is TRBV7-9 and J usage is TRBJ2-1, with 8 bases that match TRBD2. CDR1 and CDR2 (germline): SEHNR, FQNEAQ (reference sequence). V trimming: 5 bases; J trimming: 8 bases; junction bases outside the gene matches: 11. The CDR3 loop spans 15 amino acids. The CDR3 here is CASSPSRGGYDEQFF. Here the CDR3 DNA reads TGTGCCAGCAGCCCAAGCCGGGGGGGCTATGATGAGCAGTTCTTC.

The chain joins TRBV5-8 to TRBJ1-2; D gene unclear. The CDR3 runs 12 residues. Trimming stripped 2 bases from V and 6 bases from J, with 8 bases between. Germline assignment: CDR1 SGHTS and CDR2 YDEGEE. The CDR3 loop reads CASSFQGDGYTF. In nucleotides, the CDR3 is TGTGCCAGCAGCTTCCAAGGAGATGGCTACACCTTC.

To note about this clone: The same CDR3 is also encoded by other DNA sequences in this sample. The J gene is TRBJ1-4, the V gene TRBV18; a possible D gene is TRBD1 (6 bases). Germline values: CDR1 KGHSH, CDR2 LQKENI. V lost 3 bases to trimming and J lost 1 base, with 9 bases between them. CDR3 length equals 15 residues. The CDR3 DNA reads as TGTGCCAGCTCACCGAGGGGGGGAACTAATGAAAAACTGTTTTTT. It encodes CASSPRGGTNEKLFF. The full variable domain, rest sourced from reference TRBV18 and TRBJ1-4, is NAGVMQNPRHLVRRRGQEARLRCSPMKGHSHVYWYRQLPEEGLKFMVYLQKENIIDESGMPKERFSAEFPKEGPSILRIQQVVRGDSAAYFCASSPRGGTNEKLFFGSGTQLSVL.

J is TRBJ2-2 and V is TRBV27; 8 positions match TRBD2. This CDR3 is 17 amino acids long. In germline, CDR1 is MNHEY, CDR2 SMNVEV (reference sequence). Losses at the gene ends were 3 bases for V and 4 bases for J; bases not matched to a gene: 10. This CDR3 is CASSFAPRGAGTGELFF. Written as DNA, the CDR3 is TGTGCCAGCAGTTTCGCACCGCGGGGGGCTGGCACCGGGGAGCTGTTTTTT.

In this sample, this clone turned up once. CDR3 coding DNA: TGCAGCGTTGCGCGGGATCGAGAGACCCAGTACTTC. Its protein is CSVARDRETQYF. The chain uses TRBV29-1 and TRBJ2-5; a weak D match, TRBD2 (6 bases). In germline, CDR1 is SQVTM, CDR2 ANQGSEA. CDR3 length equals 12 residues. V shed 4 bases and J shed 4 bases, with 10 bases lying between them.

Regarding this clone: The sample holds other DNA sequences that translate to the same CDR3. The chain couples TRBV19 to TRBJ1-5, with 9 bases aligning to TRBD1. Germline V CDR1 and CDR2: LNHDA, SQIVND (reference sequence). CDR3 length equals 13 residues. The ends lost 6 bases at V and 6 bases at J; junction bases unmatched: 3. The CDR3 spells CASRGQGSQPQHF. In nucleotides, the CDR3 is TGTGCCAGTAGGGGACAGGGAAGTCAGCCCCAGCATTTT.

This clone was seen a single time. This chain joins TRBV21-1 and TRBJ1-1; no check of the table's D call, TRBD1, against the DNA was made. TRBV21-1 is termed a pseudogene. The CDR3 consists of 15 residues. The DNA for the CDR3 is TGTGCCAGCAGCAAAGTTGGATGGACAGGGATGGAAGCTTTCTTT. Its translation: CASSKVGWTGMEAFF.

The chain couples TRBV6-5 to TRBJ1-1; TRBD1 aligns across 8 bases. This CDR3 spans 16 amino acids. Germline-derived CDR1 and CDR2 are MNHEY and SVGAGI. Unmatched junction bases numbered 5, after V lost 0 bases and J lost 2 bases. CDR3 in amino acids: CASSYSWSGGNTEAFF. The DNA for the CDR3 is TGTGCCAGCAGTTACTCGTGGTCAGGGGGCAACACTGAAGCTTTCTTT.

The chain combines TRBV6-5 with TRBJ2-2, with 9 bases matching TRBD1. Germline V gene lookup returns CDR1 MNHEY and CDR2 SVGAGI. CDR3 length equals 14 residues. V gave up 10 bases and J gave up 4 bases; unmatched junction bases: 7. CDR3 in amino acids: CATRQGVGTGELFF. The CDR3 nucleotides read TGTGCCACTAGACAGGGGGTAGGCACCGGGGAGCTGTTTTTT.

The chain links TRBV19 to TRBJ2-7; TRBD1 is a possible D gene (6 bases). The V and J ends lost 3 bases and 2 bases respectively, with 14 bases between them. CDR3 size: 15 residues. Germline CDR1 reads LNHDA; CDR2 reads SQIVND (reference sequence). The CDR3 sequence is CASSMLQGSTYEQYF. The CDR3 DNA reads as TGTGCCAGTAGTATGCTACAGGGTTCTACCTACGAGCAGTACTTC. The whole variable domain, remainder taken from reference TRBV19 and TRBJ2-7, is DGGITQSPKYLFRKEGQNVTLSCEQNLNHDAMYWYRQDPGQGLRLIYYSQIVNDFQKGDIAEGYSVSREKKESFPLTVTSAQKNPTAFYLCASSMLQGSTYEQYFGPGTRLTVT.

V and J are TRBV5-4 and TRBJ2-2; TRBD2 is a possible D gene (7 bases). The CDR3 totals 15 residues. Trimming took off 8 bases at V and 3 bases at J, with 17 bases between the two ends. Germline loops: CDR1 SGHNT, CDR2 YYREEE (reference sequence). The CDR3 DNA follows: TGTGCCAGTGGGCTCATAGGGGGGGACACCGGGGAGCTGTTTTTT. The encoded protein is CASGLIGGDTGELFF.

This chain links TRBV6-2 or TRBV6-3 with TRBJ2-3; TRBD2 aligns across 10 bases. CDR1 MNHEY and CDR2 SVGEGT come from the germline V gene. This CDR3 contains 21 residues. Trimming cost V 5 bases and J 4 bases; bases outside gene matches: 24. The CDR3 nucleotides are TGTGCCAGCAGTCCGATTGGGGATACATTCCTAGCGGGAGATATGGCAGATACGCAGTATTTT. Translating gives CASSPIGDTFLAGDMADTQYF.

The rearrangement joins TRBV6-5 to TRBJ2-5; unclear D gene. Trimming pared 2 bases from V and 7 bases from J, leaving 8 bases between. Germline V CDR1 and CDR2: MNHEY, SVGAGI. The CDR3 runs 12 residues. CDR3 loop: CASSYPHGTQYF. The CDR3 nucleotides are TGTGCCAGCAGTTACCCACATGGGACCCAGTACTTC.

This sequence joins TRBV5-5 and TRBJ1-1; 9 bases agree with TRBD1. This CDR3 comprises 16 residues. Unmatched junction bases numbered 6, after V lost 3 bases and J lost 0 bases. Per the germline V gene, CDR1 is SGHKS and CDR2 is YYEKEE (reference sequence). The CDR3 loop reads CASSSTGTGMNTEAFF. CDR3 DNA sequence: TGTGCCAGCAGCTCTACCGGGACAGGGATGAACACTGAAGCTTTCTTT.

Only one count was recorded for this clone. V gene TRBV25-1 combines with J gene TRBJ1-1, with TRBD1 as a possible D gene (5 bases). V gave up 4 bases and J gave up 1 base, with 10 bases separating them. CDR1 is MGHDK, CDR2 SYGVNS, per germline. This CDR3 has 14 amino acids. CDR3 residues: CASSAGLRNTEAFF. The CDR3 bases are TGTGCCAGCAGTGCGGGACTCAGGAACACTGAAGCTTTCTTT.

The chain has TRBV5-6 and TRBJ2-1; weak D call: TRBD2 (5 bases). V was trimmed by 6 bases and J by 0 bases, leaving 13 bases between them. CDR3 length: 15 residues. Per the germline V gene, CDR1 is SGHDT and CDR2 is YYEEEE. CDR3 DNA sequence: TGTGCCAGCAAATTGCGGGTGAGCTCCTACAATGAGCAGTTCTTC. It codes for CASKLRVSSYNEQFF. Full variable domain (remainder filled in from reference TRBV5-6 and TRBJ2-1): DAGVTQSPTHLIKTRGQQVTLRCSPKSGHDTVSWYQQALGQGPQFIFQYYEEEERQRGNFPDRFSGHQFPNYSSELNVNALLLGDSALYLCASKLRVSSYNEQFFGPGTRLTVL.